Each of the 10 T cell receptor beta chains below was sequenced from the same sample in a study of post-analysis software for immune sequencing data. Every TCR beta cDNA library bore unique molecular identifiers. Each CDR3 protein is one row after TCRdb ran MiXCR on the PCR reads. The sample yields about 430,000 distinct CDR3 sequences, 30% to 40% seen once. Findings and limits, study-wide: Patients had higher frequencies than controls of four to six TRBV segments, including TRBV5-6, TRBV5-1 and TRBV20-1.

These receptors' antigens are unknown. The sample taken for sequencing was blood. The receptors come from a girl aged 2 to 10 with multiple sclerosis.

This rearrangement joins TRBV6-5 to TRBJ2-2; a weak D match, TRBD1 (6 bases). The V and J ends lost 6 bases and 9 bases respectively, with 11 bases between them. Germline V gives CDR1 MNHEY, CDR2 SVGAGI. The CDR3 consists of 12 residues. This CDR3 reads CASSPGAWELFF. CDR3 in DNA: TGTGCCAGCAGCCCAGGGGCTTGGGAGCTGTTTTTT.

In the case of this clonotype: The junction departs from germline at one end; a sequencing error may be responsible. The chain uses TRBV7-2 and TRBJ1-1; possible D gene TRBD1, 6 bases. Germline CDR1 is SGHTA and CDR2 is FQGNSA. The CDR3 is 17 amino acids. The CDR3 region is CASTLSGGAGGNTEAFF. The DNA for the CDR3 is TGTGCCAGCACCTTAAGCGGGGGGGCCGGTGGGAACACTGAAGCTTTCTTT.

V gene TRBV5-1 combines with J gene TRBJ1-4; unclear D gene. The CDR3 totals 13 residues. The V end was cut by 6 bases, the J end by 7 bases, with 13 bases between. Germline V CDR1 and CDR2: SGHRS, YFSETQ. CDR3 amino acids: CASTKGSSEKLFF. The CDR3 region has the DNA TGCGCCAGCACGAAGGGTTCGAGTGAAAAACTGTTTTTT.

The rearrangement links TRBV29-1 to TRBJ2-5; 8 nucleotides align to TRBD2. CDR3 size: 15 residues. In germline, CDR1 is SQVTM, CDR2 ANQGSEA. The V and J ends lost 4 bases and 2 bases, in that order; junction bases with no gene match: 9. CDR3 loop: CSVVVGGDTQETQYF. The CDR3 DNA reads TGCAGCGTTGTCGTCGGGGGGGACACTCAAGAGACCCAGTACTTC.

This clonotype has more than one count but fewer than ten. The V and J genes are TRBV5-5 and TRBJ1-6; D is perhaps TRBD1 (6 bases). Looked up from germline, CDR1 is SGHKS and CDR2 is YYEKEE (reference sequence). The CDR3 length is 13 residues. V gave up 0 bases and J gave up 8 bases, with 6 bases separating them. CDR3 nucleotide sequence: TGTGCCAGCAGCTTGGACAGGGATTCACCCCTCCACTTT. Encoded protein: CASSLDRDSPLHF.

The chain uses TRBV6-1 and TRBJ2-4; 9 bases are shared with TRBD1. The CDR3 sequence is 16 residues long. With V trimmed by 7 bases and J by 0 bases, 7 bases remained unmatched. Germline V gene sequence: CDR1 MNHNS, CDR2 SASEGT. CDR3 sequence: CASTRRTGVAKNIQYF. The CDR3 DNA follows: TGTGCCAGCACTCGAAGGACAGGGGTAGCCAAAAACATTCAGTACTTC.

The rearrangement joins TRBV10-3 to TRBJ2-3; D gene uncertain. The CDR3 length is 11 residues. Per germline, CDR1 ENHRY and CDR2 SYGVKD. V dropped 0 bases and J dropped 7 bases, with 2 bases sitting between them. CDR3 sequence (DNA): TGTGCCATCAGTGAGTCATATACGCAGTATTTT. Translating it yields CAISESYTQYF.

V gene TRBV4-2 combines with J gene TRBJ2-1; D remains unclear. Trimming left V 0 bases short and J 7 bases short, with 4 bases between. This CDR3 has 12 amino acids. In germline, CDR1 is LGHNA, CDR2 YNFKEQ. The CDR3: CASSQEYNEQFF. The CDR3, as DNA: TGTGCCAGCAGCCAAGAATATAATGAGCAGTTCTTC.

The CDR3 region has the DNA TGTGCTAGTGCCTACGGGGCGGAAAGCACAGATACGCAGTATTTT. Translated, it gives CASAYGAESTDTQYF. The chain carries TRBV12-5 and TRBJ2-3; D may match TRBD1 or TRBD2 (5 bases each). The germline V and J ends were trimmed by 7 bases and 0 bases, with 14 bases remaining between them. The germline CDR1 and CDR2 sequences are LGHNT and FRNRAP. The CDR3 consists of 15 residues.

The genes are TRBV2 and TRBJ1-1, with D tentatively TRBD1 (5 bases). The CDR3 length is 17 residues. CDR1 is SNHLY, CDR2 FYNNEI, per germline. The V and J ends lost 6 bases and 1 base respectively, with 21 bases between them. The CDR3 DNA follows: TGTGCCAGCAGCGGGGGATTCCCGACGGGCCGGAACACTGAAGCTTTCTTT. It yields the protein CASSGGFPTGRNTEAFF.